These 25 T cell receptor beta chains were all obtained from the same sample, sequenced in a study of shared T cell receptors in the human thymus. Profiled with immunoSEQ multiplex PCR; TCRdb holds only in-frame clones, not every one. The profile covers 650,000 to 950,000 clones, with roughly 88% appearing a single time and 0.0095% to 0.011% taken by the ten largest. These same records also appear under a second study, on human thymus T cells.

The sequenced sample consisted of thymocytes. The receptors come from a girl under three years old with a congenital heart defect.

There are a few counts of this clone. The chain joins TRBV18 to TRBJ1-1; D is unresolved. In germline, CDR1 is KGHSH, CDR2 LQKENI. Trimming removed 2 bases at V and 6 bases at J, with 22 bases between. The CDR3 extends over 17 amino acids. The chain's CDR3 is CASSPIISERRIPEAFF. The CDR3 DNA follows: TGTGCCAGCTCACCAATTATCAGCGAACGGCGGATCCCTGAAGCTTTCTTT. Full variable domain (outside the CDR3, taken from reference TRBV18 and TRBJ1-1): NAGVMQNPRHLVRRRGQEARLRCSPMKGHSHVYWYRQLPEEGLKFMVYLQKENIIDESGMPKERFSAEFPKEGPSILRIQQVVRGDSAAYFCASSPIISERRIPEAFFGQGTRLTVV.

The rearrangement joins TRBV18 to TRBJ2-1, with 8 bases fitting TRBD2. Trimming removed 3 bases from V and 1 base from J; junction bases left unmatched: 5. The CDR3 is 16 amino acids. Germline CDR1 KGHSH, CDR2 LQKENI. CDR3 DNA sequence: TGTGCCAGCTCACCTAGCGGGGAAGGGTCCTACAATGAGCAGTTCTTC. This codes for CASSPSGEGSYNEQFF.

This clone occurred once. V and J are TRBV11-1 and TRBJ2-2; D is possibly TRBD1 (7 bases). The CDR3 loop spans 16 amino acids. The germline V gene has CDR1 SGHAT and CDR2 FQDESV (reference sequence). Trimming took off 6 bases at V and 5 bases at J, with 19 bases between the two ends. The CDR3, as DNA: TGTGCCAGCAGTTCCCTGGGGGGCAGGGGGACCGGGGAGCTGTTTTTT. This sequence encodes CASSSLGGRGTGELFF.

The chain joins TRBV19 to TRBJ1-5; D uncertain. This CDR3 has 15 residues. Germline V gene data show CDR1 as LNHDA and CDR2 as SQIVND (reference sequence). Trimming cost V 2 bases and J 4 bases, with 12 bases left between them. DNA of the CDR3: TGTGCCAGTAGTATAAGCCGGCGGAAGAATCAGCCCCAGCATTTT. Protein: CASSISRRKNQPQHF. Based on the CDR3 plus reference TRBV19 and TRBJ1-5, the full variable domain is DGGITQSPKYLFRKEGQNVTLSCEQNLNHDAMYWYRQDPGQGLRLIYYSQIVNDFQKGDIAEGYSVSREKKESFPLTVTSAQKNPTAFYLCASSISRRKNQPQHFGDGTRLSIL.

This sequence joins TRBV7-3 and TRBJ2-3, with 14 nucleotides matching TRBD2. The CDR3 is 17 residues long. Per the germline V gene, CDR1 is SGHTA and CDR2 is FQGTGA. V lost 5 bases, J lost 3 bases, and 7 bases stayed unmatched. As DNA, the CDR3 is TGTGCCAGCAGCCTACGGACTAGCGGGGGGCGTACAGATACGCAGTATTTT. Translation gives CASSLRTSGGRTDTQYF.

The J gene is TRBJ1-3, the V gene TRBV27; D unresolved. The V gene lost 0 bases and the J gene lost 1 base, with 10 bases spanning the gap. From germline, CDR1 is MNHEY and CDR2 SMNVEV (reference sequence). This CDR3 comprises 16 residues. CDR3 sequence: CASSLSGSRSGNTIYF. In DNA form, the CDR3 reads TGTGCCAGCAGTTTATCGGGCAGCCGATCTGGAAACACCATATATTTT.

This CDR3 reads CASSLFGMGRPYEQYF. As DNA, the CDR3 is TGTGCCAGCAGCTTATTTGGTATGGGCCGCCCCTACGAGCAGTACTTC. This chain uses TRBV7-2 with TRBJ2-7; no reliable D call. V lost 2 bases to trimming and J lost 2 bases, with 16 bases between them. Germline V gene lookup returns CDR1 SGHTA and CDR2 FQGNSA. The CDR3 extends over 16 amino acids.

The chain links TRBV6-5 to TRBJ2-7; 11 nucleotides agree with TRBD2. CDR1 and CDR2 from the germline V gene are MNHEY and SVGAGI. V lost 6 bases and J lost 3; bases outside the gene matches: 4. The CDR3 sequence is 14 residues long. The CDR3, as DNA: TGTGCCAGCAGCCCCGGGACTAGCGGCTACGAGCAGTACTTC. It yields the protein CASSPGTSGYEQYF.

In nucleotides, the CDR3 is TGTGCCAGTAGTATTCCACAGGTAGCCAAAAACATTCAGTACTTC. It yields the protein CASSIPQVAKNIQYF. This sequence joins TRBV19 and TRBJ2-4; possible D gene TRBD1, 5 bases. CDR1 is LNHDA, CDR2 SQIVND, per germline (reference sequence). There are 15 residues in the CDR3. The V and J ends lost 3 bases and 0 bases respectively, with 9 bases between them.

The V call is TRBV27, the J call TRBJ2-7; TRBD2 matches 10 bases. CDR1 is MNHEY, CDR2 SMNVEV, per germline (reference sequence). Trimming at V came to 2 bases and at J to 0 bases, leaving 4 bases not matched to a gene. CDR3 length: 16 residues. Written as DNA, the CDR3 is TGTGCCAGCAGTTTAGAGAGCGGGGGGGGCTCCTACGAGCAGTACTTC. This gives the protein CASSLESGGGSYEQYF.

CDR3 amino acids: CASSPGTVYGYTF. The CDR3 region has the DNA TGTGCCAGCAGCCCCGGGACAGTCTATGGCTACACCTTC. The V call is TRBV9, the J call TRBJ1-2; 7 bases align to TRBD1. Trimming took 4 bases from V and 4 from J; bases not matched to a gene: 4. Germline CDR1 is SGDLS and CDR2 is YYNGEE. The CDR3 extends over 13 amino acids.

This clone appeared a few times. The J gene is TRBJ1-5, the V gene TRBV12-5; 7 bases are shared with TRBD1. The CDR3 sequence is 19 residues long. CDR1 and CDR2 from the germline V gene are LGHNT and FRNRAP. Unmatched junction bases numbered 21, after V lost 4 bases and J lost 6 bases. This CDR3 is CASGYAPRTGTDSGQPQHF. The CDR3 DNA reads TGTGCTAGTGGTTACGCCCCCCGCACCGGGACAGATAGCGGTCAGCCCCAGCATTTT.

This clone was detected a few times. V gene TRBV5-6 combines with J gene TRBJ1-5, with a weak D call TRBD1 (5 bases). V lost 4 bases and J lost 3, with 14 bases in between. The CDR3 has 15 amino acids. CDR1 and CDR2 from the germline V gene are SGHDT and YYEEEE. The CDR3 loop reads CASSLLAGDNQPQHF. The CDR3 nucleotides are TGTGCCAGCAGCCTTCTCGCGGGGGACAATCAGCCCCAGCATTTT. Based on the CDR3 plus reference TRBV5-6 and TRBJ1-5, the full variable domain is DAGVTQSPTHLIKTRGQQVTLRCSPKSGHDTVSWYQQALGQGPQFIFQYYEEEERQRGNFPDRFSGHQFPNYSSELNVNALLLGDSALYLCASSLLAGDNQPQHFGDGTRLSIL.

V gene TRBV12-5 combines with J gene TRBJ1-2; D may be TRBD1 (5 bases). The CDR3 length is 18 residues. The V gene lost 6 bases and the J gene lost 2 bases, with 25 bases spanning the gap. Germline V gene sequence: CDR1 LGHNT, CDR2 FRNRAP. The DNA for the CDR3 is TGTGCTAGTGGAAAGGCGGGACCAAATACACTGAGGAACTATGGCTACACCTTC. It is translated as CASGKAGPNTLRNYGYTF.

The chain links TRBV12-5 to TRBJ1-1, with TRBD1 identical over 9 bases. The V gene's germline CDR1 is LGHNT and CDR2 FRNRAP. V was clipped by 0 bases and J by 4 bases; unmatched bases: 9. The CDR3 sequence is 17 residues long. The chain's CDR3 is CASGLVRQGGDITEAFF. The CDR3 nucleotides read TGTGCTAGTGGTTTGGTCCGACAGGGGGGGGATATCACTGAAGCTTTCTTT.

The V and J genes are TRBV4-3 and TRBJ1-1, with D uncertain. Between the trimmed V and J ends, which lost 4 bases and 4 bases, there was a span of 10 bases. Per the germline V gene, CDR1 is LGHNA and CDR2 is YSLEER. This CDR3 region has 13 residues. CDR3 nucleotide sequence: TGCGCCAGCAGCCCACAGCTGGCCACTGAAGCTTTCTTT. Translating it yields CASSPQLATEAFF.

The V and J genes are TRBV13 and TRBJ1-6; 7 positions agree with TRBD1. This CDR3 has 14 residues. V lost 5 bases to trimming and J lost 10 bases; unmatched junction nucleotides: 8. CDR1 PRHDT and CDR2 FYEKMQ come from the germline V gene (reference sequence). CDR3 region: CASSNTGEGSPLHF. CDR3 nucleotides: TGTGCCAGCAGCAACACAGGGGAAGGATCACCCCTCCACTTT.

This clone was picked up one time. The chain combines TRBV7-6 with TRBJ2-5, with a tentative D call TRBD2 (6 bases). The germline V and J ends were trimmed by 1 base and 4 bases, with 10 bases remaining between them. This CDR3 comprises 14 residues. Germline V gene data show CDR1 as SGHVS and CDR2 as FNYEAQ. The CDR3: CASSLDQGGETQYF. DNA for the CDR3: TGTGCCAGCAGCTTAGACCAGGGAGGAGAGACCCAGTACTTC. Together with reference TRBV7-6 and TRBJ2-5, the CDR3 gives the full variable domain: GAGVSQSPRYKVTKRGQDVALRCDPISGHVSLYWYRQALGQGPEFLTYFNYEAQQDKSGLPNDRFSAERPEGSISTLTIQRTEQRDSAMYRCASSLDQGGETQYFGPGTRLLVL.

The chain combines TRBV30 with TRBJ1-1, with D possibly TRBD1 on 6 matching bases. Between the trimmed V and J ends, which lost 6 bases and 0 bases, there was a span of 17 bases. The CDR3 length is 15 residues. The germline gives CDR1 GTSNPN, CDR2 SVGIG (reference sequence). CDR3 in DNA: TGTGCCTGCCCAAGGAACAGGGTCATGAACACTGAAGCTTTCTTT. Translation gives CACPRNRVMNTEAFF.

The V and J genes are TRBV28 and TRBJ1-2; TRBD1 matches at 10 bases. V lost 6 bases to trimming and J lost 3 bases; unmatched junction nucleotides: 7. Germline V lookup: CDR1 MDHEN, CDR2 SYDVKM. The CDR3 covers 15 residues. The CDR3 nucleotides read TGTGCCAGCAGCCTGGACAGGGGGAATCACTATGGCTACACCTTC. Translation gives CASSLDRGNHYGYTF.

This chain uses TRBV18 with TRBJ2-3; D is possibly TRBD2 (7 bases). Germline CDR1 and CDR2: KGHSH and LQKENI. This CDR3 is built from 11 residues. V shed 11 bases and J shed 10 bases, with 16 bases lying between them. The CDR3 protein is CASDGRGPQYF. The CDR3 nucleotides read TGTGCCTCAGATGGGCGGGGGCCGCAGTATTTT. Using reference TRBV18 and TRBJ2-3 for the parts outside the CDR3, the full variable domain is NAGVMQNPRHLVRRRGQEARLRCSPMKGHSHVYWYRQLPEEGLKFMVYLQKENIIDESGMPKERFSAEFPKEGPSILRIQQVVRGDSAAYFCASDGRGPQYFGPGTRLTVL.

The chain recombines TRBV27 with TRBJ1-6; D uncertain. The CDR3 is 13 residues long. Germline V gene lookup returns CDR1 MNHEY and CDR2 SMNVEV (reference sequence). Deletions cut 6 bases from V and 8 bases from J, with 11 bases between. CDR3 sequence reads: CASRLTSYSPLHF. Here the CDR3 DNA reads TGTGCCAGCAGGCTAACTAGTTATTCACCCCTCCACTTT.

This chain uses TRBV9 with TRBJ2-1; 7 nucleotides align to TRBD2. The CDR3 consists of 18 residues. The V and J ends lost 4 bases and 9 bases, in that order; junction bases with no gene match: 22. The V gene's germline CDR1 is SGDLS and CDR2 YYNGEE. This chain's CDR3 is CASSTNGGGTTWGSEQFF. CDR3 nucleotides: TGTGCCAGCAGCACAAATGGGGGGGGGACTACCTGGGGGAGTGAGCAGTTCTTC.

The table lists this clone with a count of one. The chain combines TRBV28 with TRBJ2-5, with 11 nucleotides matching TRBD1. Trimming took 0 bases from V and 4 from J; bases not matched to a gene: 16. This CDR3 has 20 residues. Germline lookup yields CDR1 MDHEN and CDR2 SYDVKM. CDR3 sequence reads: CASSLCRRGQGGLAGETQYF. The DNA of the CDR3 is TGTGCCAGCAGTTTATGCCGGAGGGGACAGGGGGGTCTAGCGGGAGAGACCCAGTACTTC.

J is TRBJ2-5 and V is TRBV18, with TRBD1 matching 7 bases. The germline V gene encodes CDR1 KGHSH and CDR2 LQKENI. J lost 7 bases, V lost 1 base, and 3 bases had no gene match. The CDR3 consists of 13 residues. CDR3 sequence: CASSPRQGATQYF. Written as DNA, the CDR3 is TGTGCCAGCTCACCACGACAGGGAGCGACCCAGTACTTC.